This TCR beta chain came from a study of OX40 agonist ivuxolimab in advanced cancers. Study at large: At doses from 0.01 to 10 mg/kg, patients were given intravenous ivuxolimab every 2 weeks. Head and neck, renal cell, melanoma or hepatocellular carcinoma were the cancers that dose-escalation patients had.

Method: immunoSEQ multiplex PCR; TCRdb's copy keeps in-frame clones and lacks some. The sample includes around 70,000 clones, around 90% of them seen just once. Patients were ineligible given autoimmune disease history or systemic immunosuppression. Whole-study results and caveats: Clonal expansion among partial responders at 0.1-3.0 mg/kg ranked near the lowest.

Details on this clone: The antigen remains undetermined.

The germline V gene has CDR1 MDHEN and CDR2 SYDVKM. The CDR3 totals 13 residues. Trimming removed 3 bases from V and 6 bases from J, with 8 bases in between. The sequence derives from an adult with an advanced solid tumor such as melanoma, head and neck, liver or kidney cancer. This specimen consisted of CD4+ or CD8+ T cells sorted from blood, obtained in a trial of the OX40 agonist ivuxolimab. The chain has TRBV28 and TRBJ1-4; D perhaps matches TRBD1 (6 bases). Here the CDR3 DNA reads TGTGCCAGCAGTTTGCAGGGGTATGAAAAACTGTTTTTT. It encodes CASSLQGYEKLFF.